This T cell receptor (beta chain) derives from a study of cytomegalovirus exposure and HLA in healthy donors. General study findings and limits: Reports described diagnosis of cytomegalovirus status by the classifier as highly specific and sensitive. The study reported that TCR beta sequences accurately predicted HLA-A and HLA-B alleles in most subjects. Within an earlier analysis, most TCR beta V segments proved productive either about 87% or about 30% of the time.

Regarding this clone: Its antigen remains unidentified.

PCR amplification relied on 60 Vbeta primers (plus 13 Jbeta primers). The method was immunoSEQ multiplex PCR; TCRdb's version includes in-frame clones alone and lacks a portion of them. The repertoire holds about 120,000 clones, with approximately 69% as singletons. V trimming: 3 bases; J trimming: 5 bases; junction bases outside the gene matches: 9. Germline CDR1 is MRHNA and CDR2 is SNTAGT. This CDR3 contains 16 residues. The material sequenced was PBMCs. The source is a man aged 40-49 years in good health and CMV-seropositive. The chain links TRBV6-4 to TRBJ2-3, with 9 bases matching TRBD2. The CDR3 DNA follows: TGTGCCAGCAGTGAAACGGCGGGGGGGCCCGGAGATACGCAGTATTTT. Protein product: CASSETAGGPGDTQYF.